Listed below are T cell receptor beta chains from one sample, sequenced in a study of control samples from healthy donors and cancer patients. Here immunoSEQ multiplex PCR was the method, and the copy in TCRdb shows in-frame clones only, minus some. The sample carries 70,000 to 100,000 clones, around 90% recorded once. What was sequenced was PBMCs. The receptors come from a woman aged 60 to 75 with head and neck cancer. Both conserved end residues are part of each CDR3. A D gene is named only where the DNA matches it firmly. A clone size is listed for some rows: how often the clone was seen (once, few, many), or a class if it is expanded.

D gene,clone size,V gene,J gene,CDR3 protein,CDR3 DNA
TRBD1,.,TRBV18,TRBJ2-1,CASSLTLTGTEIGNEQFF,TGTGCCAGCTCACTGACCTTAACCGGGACAGAAATAGGAAATGAGCAGTTCTTC
.,few,TRBV4-3,TRBJ2-7,CASSQTSAVNEQYF,TGCGCCAGCAGCCAGACTAGTGCCGTTAACGAGCAGTACTTC
.,once,TRBV19,TRBJ2-7,CASNPGDGTPTYEQYF,TGTGCCAGTAACCCTGGGGACGGGACCCCCACCTACGAGCAGTACTTC
.,.,TRBV29-1,TRBJ2-7,CSVEAGSSYEQYF,TGCAGCGTTGAGGCCGGGAGCTCCTACGAGCAGTACTTC
TRBD1,.,TRBV6-5,TRBJ1-5,CASSSRQGVYQPQHF,TGTGCCAGCAGCTCCAGACAGGGCGTCTATCAGCCCCAGCATTTT
.,.,TRBV1,TRBJ1-2,CTSSPQAEGWYGYTF,TGCACCAGCAGCCCCCAGGCAGAGGGGTGGTATGGCTACACCTTC
TRBD1,.,TRBV7-9,TRBJ1-4,CASGQGSEKLFF,TGTGCCAGCGGACAGGGAAGTGAAAAACTGTTTTTT
.,.,TRBV11-2,TRBJ1-4,CASSLGGRNGEKLFF,TGTGCCAGCAGCTTAGGGGGCAGGAACGGTGAAAAACTGTTTTTT
.,.,TRBV12-2,TRBJ2-3,CALLRASTDTQYF,TGTGCCCTCCTCCGGGCTAGCACAGATACGCAGTATTTT
TRBD1,.,TRBV6-5,TRBJ2-7,CASSYSGTGGYEQYF,TGTGCCAGCAGTTATTCCGGGACAGGCGGCTACGAGCAGTACTTC
.,.,TRBV25-1,TRBJ2-5,CASSSKRQIQETQYF,TGTGCCAGCAGTTCGAAGCGCCAAATTCAAGAGACCCAGTACTTC
.,.,TRBV9,TRBJ1-6,CASSVESRSPLHF,TGTGCCAGCAGCGTAGAATCGAGGTCACCCCTCCACTTT
TRBD1,.,TRBV15,TRBJ1-2,CATSSDRVGVHGYTF,TGTGCCACCAGCAGCGACAGGGTCGGAGTCCATGGCTACACCTTC
.,.,TRBV27,TRBJ1-6,CASSEGFGNSPLHF,TGTGCCAGCAGCGAGGGCTTCGGTAATTCACCCCTCCACTTT
TRBD2,.,TRBV15,TRBJ2-3,CATSRDGGRDTDTQYF,TGTGCCACCAGCAGAGATGGCGGGAGGGACACAGATACGCAGTATTTT
TRBD2,.,TRBV4-1,TRBJ2-1,CASSLGLAQYNEQFF,TGCGCCAGCAGCCTGGGACTAGCCCAGTACAATGAGCAGTTCTTC
TRBD1,.,TRBV6-1,TRBJ1-2,CASSDPTGGWYGYTF,TGTGCCAGCAGTGACCCTACAGGGGGTTGGTATGGCTACACCTTC
TRBD2,.,TRBV7-6,TRBJ2-7,CASSPRTSGRDEQYF,TGTGCCAGCAGCCCGAGGACTAGCGGGAGGGACGAGCAGTACTTC
TRBD1,.,TRBV27,TRBJ2-2,CATKNPAGTGFHGELFF,TGTGCCACCAAAAATCCCGCGGGGACAGGGTTTCACGGGGAGCTGTTTTTT
.,.,TRBV12-3/TRBV12-4,TRBJ2-4,CASRKRANDIQYF,TGTGCCAGCAGGAAGCGGGCGAATGACATTCAGTACTTC
.,.,TRBV7-2,TRBJ1-1,CASSPEPGYRAFF,TGTGCCAGCAGCCCCGAACCCGGGTATAGGGCTTTCTTT
TRBD2,.,TRBV6-2/TRBV6-3,TRBJ2-1,CASSSRLAGVNNEQFF,TGTGCCAGCAGTTCCCGACTAGCGGGAGTAAACAATGAGCAGTTCTTC
TRBD2,.,TRBV5-4,TRBJ2-5,CASSLGYPGTSEETQYF,TGTGCCAGCAGCTTGGGTTACCCCGGGACTAGCGAAGAGACCCAGTACTTC
.,.,TRBV4-2,TRBJ1-6,CASSQELWTVGSPLHF,TGTGCCAGCAGCCAAGAACTCTGGACAGTGGGTTCACCCCTCCACTTT
TRBD1,.,TRBV6-1,TRBJ1-4,CASSEPRTGGEKLFF,TGTGCCAGCAGTGAACCAAGGACAGGGGGTGAAAAACTGTTTTTT
TRBD1,.,TRBV3-1/TRBV3-2,TRBJ1-4,CASSRYRDSNEKLFF,TGTGCCAGCAGCCGATACCGGGACAGTAATGAAAAACTGTTTTTT
TRBD1,few,TRBV6-5,TRBJ1-2,CASSYRTGVSGYTF,TGTGCCAGCAGTTACAGGACAGGGGTTAGCGGCTACACCTTC
.,once,TRBV6-4,TRBJ1-1,CASKRTPNTEAFF,TGTGCCAGCAAGCGGACACCAAACACTGAAGCTTTCTTT
.,.,TRBV15,TRBJ1-4,CATSSAAGEGNEKLFF,TGTGCCACCAGCAGTGCGGCCGGGGAAGGTAATGAAAAACTGTTTTTT
TRBD2,.,TRBV5-4,TRBJ2-3,CASSPGGPTQYF,TGTGCCAGCAGCCCGGGGGGGCCCACGCAGTATTTT
TRBD2,.,TRBV6-6,TRBJ2-7,CASKGLAGVVHEQYF,TGTGCCAGCAAAGGACTAGCGGGAGTAGTCCACGAGCAGTACTTC
.,.,TRBV14,TRBJ1-1,CASSRQGRTEAFF,TGTGCCAGCAGCCGTCAGGGGCGCACTGAAGCTTTCTTT
TRBD1,.,TRBV6-6,TRBJ1-2,CASSLIRGQGGGYTF,TGTGCCAGCAGCCTTATTCGGGGACAGGGGGGCGGCTACACCTTC
.,.,TRBV7-2,TRBJ2-2,CASSLEAATGELFF,TGTGCCAGCAGCTTAGAGGCAGCTACCGGGGAGCTGTTTTTT
TRBD2,.,TRBV19,TRBJ2-7,CASSDIAGGSYEQYF,TGTGCCAGTAGCGATATAGCGGGAGGAAGCTACGAGCAGTACTTC
TRBD2,.,TRBV2,TRBJ2-2,CASSPRLAGGTGELFF,TGTGCCAGCAGTCCCCGACTAGCGGGAGGTACCGGGGAGCTGTTTTTT
TRBD1,.,TRBV10-3,TRBJ1-1,CATLSSPGQGAQSTEAFF,TGTGCCACTCTATCTTCTCCGGGACAGGGGGCGCAGAGCACTGAAGCTTTCTTT
TRBD2,once,TRBV30,TRBJ2-1,CAWRPTGTSSGEQFF,TGTGCCTGGAGGCCCACCGGGACTAGTAGCGGTGAGCAGTTCTTC
.,.,TRBV25-1,TRBJ2-5,CASSAFAVHQETQYF,TGTGCCAGCAGTGCTTTCGCGGTACACCAAGAGACCCAGTACTTC
TRBD2,.,TRBV5-1,TRBJ2-1,CASSSSGGPPNEQFF,TGCGCCAGCAGCTCCAGCGGGGGCCCCCCCAATGAGCAGTTCTTC
TRBD1,.,TRBV7-2,TRBJ1-5,CASREGALSNQPQHF,TGTGCCAGCAGAGAGGGGGCCCTGAGCAATCAGCCCCAGCATTTT
TRBD1,.,TRBV24-1,TRBJ2-1,CATSDLAVRQGIVSEQFF,TGTGCCACCAGTGATTTGGCAGTCCGACAGGGAATTGTCAGTGAGCAGTTCTTC
TRBD2,.,TRBV7-9,TRBJ2-7,CASSSGGRRYEQYF,TGTGCCAGCAGTTCCGGGGGGAGGAGGTACGAGCAGTACTTC
TRBD1,.,TRBV19,TRBJ2-7,CASSMVTGGSLDEQYF,TGTGCCAGTAGTATGGTGACAGGGGGATCCCTGGACGAGCAGTACTTC
TRBD2,.,TRBV11-2,TRBJ2-1,CASSSAGGGYEQFF,TGTGCCAGCAGCTCGGCGGGAGGGGGCTATGAGCAGTTCTTC
TRBD1,.,TRBV6-5,TRBJ1-2,CASSSHRDRGSYGYTF,TGTGCCAGCAGTTCCCATAGGGACAGGGGATCCTATGGCTACACCTTC
.,.,TRBV7-2,TRBJ2-7,CASSFGRVAPYEQYF,TGTGCCAGCAGCTTTGGAAGGGTCGCCCCCTACGAGCAGTACTTC
.,once,TRBV7-9,TRBJ2-5,CASSLGSVHQETQYF,TGTGCCAGCAGCTTAGGCTCAGTCCACCAAGAGACCCAGTACTTC
.,.,TRBV9,TRBJ1-1,CASSVRMGTEAFF,TGTGCCAGCAGCGTAAGGATGGGCACTGAAGCTTTCTTT
.,.,TRBV3-1/TRBV3-2,TRBJ2-7,CASSQVGPYEQYF,TGTGCCAGCAGCCAAGTGGGGCCCTACGAGCAGTACTTC
.,.,TRBV11-3,TRBJ2-1,CASSFVTGNEQFF,TGTGCCAGCAGCTTCGTGACTGGAAATGAGCAGTTCTTC
.,.,TRBV6-4,TRBJ2-1,CASSEGREFTEQFF,TGTGCCAGCAGTGAGGGCCGGGAGTTCACTGAGCAGTTCTTC
TRBD1,.,TRBV10-3,TRBJ2-6,CAISAGQGRELTF,TGTGCCATCAGTGCGGGACAGGGAAGAGAGCTGACTTTC
.,.,TRBV10-3,TRBJ2-7,CAIRGWGYEQYF,TGTGCCATCAGGGGCTGGGGGTACGAGCAGTACTTC